Below, 17 T cell receptor beta chains from the same sample are listed, as sequenced in a study of blood T cells in healthy people across ages. Sample-barcoded 5' priming and a J-beta primer mix drove a second PCR of about 6 to 12 cycles. TCRdb reanalysed the 5' RACE reads using MiXCR and keeps one entry per CDR3 protein. In the table there are more than 600,000 distinct CDR3 sequences, more than 20% of which are singletons. The sample also formed part of further work on T cells of mothers and their children.

Input material: blood. The receptor source for this set is a boy under 18 in good health.

This chain's CDR3 is CASTVGAAYEQYF. As DNA, the CDR3 is TGTGCCAGCACGGTAGGGGCGGCCTACGAGCAGTACTTC. This sequence joins TRBV11-2 and TRBJ2-7; D possibly corresponds to TRBD1 (5 bases). The CDR3 has 13 residues. The V gene's germline CDR1 is SGHAT and CDR2 FQNNGV. V gave up 7 bases and J gave up 2 bases, with 12 bases separating them.

A few counts support this clonotype. The chain links TRBV15 to TRBJ2-7; 7 nucleotides agree with TRBD2. The V gene's germline CDR1 is LNHNV and CDR2 YYDKDF (reference sequence). The CDR3 loop spans 15 amino acids. Unmatched junction bases numbered 9, after V lost 4 bases and J lost 3 bases. CDR3 loop: CATSTSGTTYYEQYF. The CDR3 nucleotides read TGTGCCACCAGCACTTCAGGGACTACGTACTACGAGCAGTACTTC.

The chain links TRBV20-1 to TRBJ2-1; 8 bases align to TRBD2. This CDR3 has 17 residues. Germline assignment: CDR1 DFQATT and CDR2 SNEGSKA (reference sequence). V trimming: 6 bases; J trimming: 4 bases; junction bases outside the gene matches: 17. For the CDR3, the DNA is TGCAGTGCCCCTTGGGACCCGAGCGGGGGTATATACAATGAGCAGTTCTTC. This gives the protein CSAPWDPSGGIYNEQFF.

The chain uses TRBV27 and TRBJ1-6; 10 positions match TRBD1. This CDR3 comprises 13 residues. Germline V gene data show CDR1 as MNHEY and CDR2 as SMNVEV (reference sequence). The junction had 3 bases not matched to a gene; V was cut back by 7 bases and J by 9 bases. The CDR3 region is CASKWTGGSPLHF. In DNA form, the CDR3 reads TGTGCCAGCAAATGGACAGGGGGTTCACCCCTCCACTTT.

This clonotype appeared a few times. The chain carries TRBV27 and TRBJ2-7; 8 bases match TRBD1. The CDR3 runs 15 residues. The V segment lost 3 bases and the J segment 6 bases; nucleotides outside the gene matches: 10. In germline, CDR1 is MNHEY, CDR2 SMNVEV (reference sequence). CDR3 bases: TGTGCCAGCAGTTTTTTACAGGGGGGCCTCGCCGAGCAGTACTTC. Encoded protein: CASSFLQGGLAEQYF.

This clonotype was observed a handful of times. This chain joins TRBV12-3 or TRBV12-4 and TRBJ2-7; 8 bases line up with TRBD1. The CDR3 contains 12 residues. The trim removed 6 bases at V and 9 bases at J, leaving 7 bases unmatched. The CDR3 nucleotides are TGTGCCAGCAGGCGCGACAGGGGAGTGCAGTACTTC. Residues: CASRRDRGVQYF.

V gene TRBV6-5 combines with J gene TRBJ1-2, with 7 bases aligning to TRBD1. This CDR3 has 14 amino acids. V lost 5 bases and J lost 8; bases outside the gene matches: 11. Looked up from germline, CDR1 is MNHEY and CDR2 is SVGAGI. CDR3 sequence (DNA): TGTGCCAGCAGTCCCGGGGACAGAAAGGGAGGCTACACCTTC. Translated: CASSPGDRKGGYTF.

The rearrangement joins TRBV28 to TRBJ1-5; 7 nucleotides match TRBD1. The germline gives CDR1 MDHEN, CDR2 SYDVKM. The V and J ends lost 6 bases and 5 bases, in that order; junction bases with no gene match: 4. This CDR3 contains 13 residues. The CDR3 loop is CASRQGSYQPQHF. The CDR3 DNA is TGTGCCAGCAGACAGGGGAGCTATCAGCCCCAGCATTTT.

The chain carries TRBV29-1 and TRBJ2-5; D is unresolved. V was clipped by 3 bases and J by 6 bases, with 8 bases between them. Germline values: CDR1 SQVTM, CDR2 ANQGSEA. CDR3 size: 11 residues. The CDR3 loop is CSVEVTQTQYF. The CDR3, as DNA: TGCAGCGTTGAGGTCACCCAGACCCAGTACTTC.

The chain links TRBV29-1 to TRBJ2-7; weak D call: TRBD1 (6 bases). CDR1 is SQVTM and CDR2 is ANQGSEA in the germline V gene. V lost 0 bases, J lost 7 bases, and 13 bases lay in between. The CDR3 sequence is 13 residues long. The CDR3 loop is CSVEDGDTREQYF. CDR3 nucleotides: TGCAGCGTTGAAGATGGGGACACCAGAGAGCAGTACTTC.

This clonotype was counted only a few times. The chain uses TRBV28 and TRBJ2-3; 7 bases agree with TRBD2. CDR1 is MDHEN, CDR2 SYDVKM, per germline. This CDR3 spans 14 amino acids. V gave up 6 bases and J gave up 2 bases; unmatched junction bases: 5. The CDR3 sequence: CASSQTSSTDTQYF. The CDR3, as DNA: TGTGCCAGCAGCCAGACTAGCTCCACAGATACGCAGTATTTT.

CDR3 sequence: CSAPTSAADTQYF. CDR3 nucleotide sequence: TGCAGTGCACCAACTAGCGCCGCAGATACGCAGTATTTT. The V and J genes are TRBV20-1 and TRBJ2-3, with 7 nucleotides matching TRBD2. Germline V gene sequence: CDR1 DFQATT, CDR2 SNEGSKA (reference sequence). CDR3 length: 13 amino acids. Germline trimming cut 6 bases from V and 4 bases from J; bases unmatched to any gene: 7.

This rearrangement joins TRBV7-2 to TRBJ2-3; TRBD2 matches 8 bases. V was clipped by 8 bases and J by 2 bases; unmatched bases: 12. Germline CDR1 reads SGHTA; CDR2 reads FQGNSA. The CDR3 is made up of 16 amino acids. Here the CDR3 reads CASGSEIGRATDTQYF. The DNA for the CDR3 is TGTGCCAGCGGGTCGGAAATCGGGAGGGCCACAGATACGCAGTATTTT.

The J gene is TRBJ1-1, the V gene TRBV5-1; a weak D match, TRBD1 (5 bases). The CDR3 is made up of 13 amino acids. CDR1 is SGHRS and CDR2 is YFSETQ in the germline V gene. The germline V and J ends were trimmed by 5 bases and 6 bases, with 14 bases remaining between them. CDR3 amino acids: CASSPQGWAEAFF. CDR3 sequence (DNA): TGCGCCAGCAGTCCCCAGGGATGGGCTGAAGCTTTCTTT.

The gene calls are TRBV20-1 and TRBJ2-3, with TRBD2 matching 14 bases. The CDR3 has 14 amino acids. Unmatched junction bases numbered 2, after V lost 5 bases and J lost 4 bases. Germline V gene lookup returns CDR1 DFQATT and CDR2 SNEGSKA (reference sequence). Written as DNA, the CDR3 is TGCAGTGCTGCGACTAGCGGGGGGGCAGATACGCAGTATTTT. It is translated as CSAATSGGADTQYF.

This clonotype was seen a handful of times. The J gene is TRBJ2-3, the V gene TRBV6-5; 7 bases fit TRBD2. Trimming took 5 bases from V and 1 from J; bases not matched to a gene: 6. This CDR3 region has 15 residues. Looked up from germline, CDR1 is MNHEY and CDR2 is SVGAGI. Here the CDR3 reads CASSPSGLGTDTQYF. CDR3 DNA sequence: TGTGCCAGCAGTCCTAGCGGATTAGGCACAGATACGCAGTATTTT.

The J gene is TRBJ2-1, the V gene TRBV20-1, with TRBD2 matching over 7 bases. The V and J ends lost 6 bases and 14 bases, in that order; junction bases with no gene match: 19. Germline V gene data show CDR1 as DFQATT and CDR2 as SNEGSKA (reference sequence). The CDR3 sequence is 14 residues long. The CDR3 DNA follows: TGCAGTGCCAGCGAGCCGGCCACCGGACTAGAGGAGTTCTTC. Translating gives CSASEPATGLEEFF.